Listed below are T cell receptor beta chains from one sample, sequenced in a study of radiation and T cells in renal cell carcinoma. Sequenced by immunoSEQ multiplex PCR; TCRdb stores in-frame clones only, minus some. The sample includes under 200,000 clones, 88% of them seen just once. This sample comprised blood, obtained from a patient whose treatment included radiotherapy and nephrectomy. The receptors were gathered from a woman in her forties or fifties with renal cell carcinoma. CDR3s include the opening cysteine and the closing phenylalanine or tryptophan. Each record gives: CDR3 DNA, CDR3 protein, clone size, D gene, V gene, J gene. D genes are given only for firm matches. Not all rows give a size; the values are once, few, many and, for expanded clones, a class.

CDR3 DNA: TGTGCCAGCAGTTATTCAGCCACCGGTTTCTCCTACGAGCAGTACTTC; CDR3 protein: CASSYSATGFSYEQYF; clone size: -; D gene: -; V gene: TRBV6-5; J gene: TRBJ2-7
CDR3 DNA: TGTGCCAGCAGCTGGGACAATAATGAAAAACTGTTTTTT; CDR3 protein: CASSWDNNEKLFF; clone size: -; D gene: -; V gene: TRBV7-2; J gene: TRBJ1-4
CDR3 DNA: TGTGCCAGCACCCAACAGGGGAGGGGTGAAAAACTGTTTTTT; CDR3 protein: CASTQQGRGEKLFF; clone size: -; D gene: TRBD1; V gene: TRBV6-6; J gene: TRBJ1-4
CDR3 DNA: TGTGCCATCGAAAGCGGGGGTCGGCCCACAGATACGCAGTATTTT; CDR3 protein: CAIESGGRPTDTQYF; clone size: -; D gene: TRBD2; V gene: TRBV10-3; J gene: TRBJ2-3
CDR3 DNA: TGTGCCAGCAGTTACTCGCCTCGACAAGAGACCCAGTACTTC; CDR3 protein: CASSYSPRQETQYF; clone size: -; D gene: -; V gene: TRBV6-5; J gene: TRBJ2-5
CDR3 DNA: TGTGCCTGGAGCAGGGACCAGAACACCGGGGAGCTGTTTTTT; CDR3 protein: CAWSRDQNTGELFF; clone size: once; D gene: -; V gene: TRBV30; J gene: TRBJ2-2
CDR3 DNA: TGTGCCAGTAGTAGGGACAGGGAATACGATCAGCCCCAGCATTTT; CDR3 protein: CASSRDREYDQPQHF; clone size: -; D gene: TRBD1; V gene: TRBV19; J gene: TRBJ1-5
CDR3 DNA: TGTGCCAGCAGGCCAAAGGACAGGGTCGGCACTGAAGCTTTCTTT; CDR3 protein: CASRPKDRVGTEAFF; clone size: many; D gene: TRBD1; V gene: TRBV7-9; J gene: TRBJ1-1
CDR3 DNA: TGTGCCAGCTCACGGGAGACAGGGGCGAACACCGGGGAGCTGTTTTTT; CDR3 protein: CASSRETGANTGELFF; clone size: -; D gene: TRBD1; V gene: TRBV18; J gene: TRBJ2-2
CDR3 DNA: TGTGCCAGCAGTTACTCCCGGACAGGGTTCACAGATACGCAGTATTTT; CDR3 protein: CASSYSRTGFTDTQYF; clone size: -; D gene: TRBD1; V gene: TRBV6-5; J gene: TRBJ2-3
CDR3 DNA: TGTGCCAGCAGCCTTAAAGAGACCCAGTACTTC; CDR3 protein: CASSLKETQYF; clone size: -; D gene: -; V gene: TRBV7-2; J gene: TRBJ2-5
CDR3 DNA: TGTGCCAGTAGTATTTGGGCGCCCCTAGGTACTCAGCCCCAGCATTTT; CDR3 protein: CASSIWAPLGTQPQHF; clone size: -; D gene: -; V gene: TRBV19; J gene: TRBJ1-5
CDR3 DNA: TGTGCCAGCAGTGAACAGGCGAATTCACCCCTCCACTTT; CDR3 protein: CASSEQANSPLHF; clone size: -; D gene: -; V gene: TRBV6-1; J gene: TRBJ1-6
CDR3 DNA: TGTGCCAGCAGCCCCCAGTCGGGGGGGGGAGAGACCCAGTACTTC; CDR3 protein: CASSPQSGGGETQYF; clone size: -; D gene: TRBD2; V gene: TRBV9; J gene: TRBJ2-5
CDR3 DNA: TGTGCCAGCAGTTACGTGGGCAGGGCTAATGAGCAGTTCTTC; CDR3 protein: CASSYVGRANEQFF; clone size: -; D gene: -; V gene: TRBV6-5; J gene: TRBJ2-1
CDR3 DNA: TGTGCCAGCAGCTTAGTGGGTGACGGTAATTCACCCCTCCACTTT; CDR3 protein: CASSLVGDGNSPLHF; clone size: few; D gene: -; V gene: TRBV7-6; J gene: TRBJ1-6
CDR3 DNA: TGTGCCACCAGCAGAGGGACTAGCGGGGTCCCCGGGGAGCTGTTTTTT; CDR3 protein: CATSRGTSGVPGELFF; clone size: -; D gene: TRBD2; V gene: TRBV15; J gene: TRBJ2-2
CDR3 DNA: TGTGCCAGCAGCGCCGGGGTAGCAGATACGCAGTATTTT; CDR3 protein: CASSAGVADTQYF; clone size: -; D gene: -; V gene: TRBV9; J gene: TRBJ2-3
CDR3 DNA: TGTGCCAGCAGCGTAAATACCGGGCCTATTGGCAATGAGCAGTTCTTC; CDR3 protein: CASSVNTGPIGNEQFF; clone size: once; D gene: -; V gene: TRBV9; J gene: TRBJ2-1
CDR3 DNA: TGTGCCAGTAGTACGGCAGGGGGTCTGGGCAATCAGCCCCAGCATTTT; CDR3 protein: CASSTAGGLGNQPQHF; clone size: -; D gene: TRBD1; V gene: TRBV19; J gene: TRBJ1-5
CDR3 DNA: TGTGCCAGCAGCCCGGACAATTATGGAAACACCATATATTTT; CDR3 protein: CASSPDNYGNTIYF; clone size: -; D gene: -; V gene: TRBV7-9; J gene: TRBJ1-3
CDR3 DNA: TGTGCCAGTAGTATAGTTAATAGGAACACTGAAGCTTTCTTT; CDR3 protein: CASSIVNRNTEAFF; clone size: -; D gene: -; V gene: TRBV19; J gene: TRBJ1-1
CDR3 DNA: TGCAGCGTCCAAAGCGGGGGCCAAACTAACGAGCAGTACTTC; CDR3 protein: CSVQSGGQTNEQYF; clone size: -; D gene: TRBD2; V gene: TRBV29-1; J gene: TRBJ2-7
CDR3 DNA: TGTGCCAGCGTCTCGGGGCCTACTAACTATGGCTACACCTTC; CDR3 protein: CASVSGPTNYGYTF; clone size: once; D gene: -; V gene: TRBV6-6; J gene: TRBJ1-2
CDR3 DNA: TGTGCCAGCAGACCTGGACTAGCGGGGGGCCAGTATTTT; CDR3 protein: CASRPGLAGGQYF; clone size: -; D gene: TRBD2; V gene: TRBV7-9; J gene: TRBJ2-3
CDR3 DNA: TGTGCCAGCAGCGTACCTCTTAGGGGTGAGCAGTTCTTC; CDR3 protein: CASSVPLRGEQFF; clone size: -; D gene: -; V gene: TRBV9; J gene: TRBJ2-1
CDR3 DNA: TGCGCCAGCGCCGATCCCCAGGGCGGAAACACCATATATTTT; CDR3 protein: CASADPQGGNTIYF; clone size: -; D gene: -; V gene: TRBV5-1; J gene: TRBJ1-3
CDR3 DNA: TGTGCCAGCAGCTTAGAGCGGTGGGCCTACGAGCAGTACTTC; CDR3 protein: CASSLERWAYEQYF; clone size: -; D gene: -; V gene: TRBV5-6; J gene: TRBJ2-7
CDR3 DNA: TGTGCTAGTGGTTTGGTTATTGTAAGGGCAACGGTCGGAAACACCATATATTTT; CDR3 protein: CASGLVIVRATVGNTIYF; clone size: once; D gene: -; V gene: TRBV12-5; J gene: TRBJ1-3
CDR3 DNA: TGCGCCAGCAGTTTAGGATCCCGAAACACTGAAGCTTTCTTT; CDR3 protein: CASSLGSRNTEAFF; clone size: once; D gene: -; V gene: TRBV5-1; J gene: TRBJ1-1
CDR3 DNA: TGTGCCAGCATCCGCAACCCCAATCAGCCCCAGCATTTT; CDR3 protein: CASIRNPNQPQHF; clone size: -; D gene: -; V gene: TRBV2; J gene: TRBJ1-5
CDR3 DNA: TGTGCCAGCAGCTTAAATTCCGCTTATGAGCAGTTCTTC; CDR3 protein: CASSLNSAYEQFF; clone size: -; D gene: -; V gene: TRBV7-2; J gene: TRBJ2-1
CDR3 DNA: TGTGCCAGCAGCCCCGGGACAGGAGGATCGAGGCGTCCGGATGAAGCTTTCTTT; CDR3 protein: CASSPGTGGSRRPDEAFF; clone size: -; D gene: TRBD1; V gene: TRBV7-9; J gene: TRBJ1-1
CDR3 DNA: TGTGCCAGCAGCTGGACAGCAGATACGCAGTATTTT; CDR3 protein: CASSWTADTQYF; clone size: -; D gene: -; V gene: TRBV7-9; J gene: TRBJ2-3
CDR3 DNA: TGTGCCAGCAGTCGACAGACCAGCTCCTACGAGCAGTACTTC; CDR3 protein: CASSRQTSSYEQYF; clone size: -; D gene: -; V gene: TRBV6-5; J gene: TRBJ2-7
CDR3 DNA: TGTGCTAGCAGCCCCGGGACTAGCGGGGCAGATACGCAGTATTTT; CDR3 protein: CASSPGTSGADTQYF; clone size: -; D gene: TRBD2; V gene: TRBV7-7; J gene: TRBJ2-3